The entry that follows covers one TCR beta chain sequence. Its target is not known. The sample is drawn from a study of Ad26.COV2.S vaccination and SARS-CoV-2 variants. Treatment indicated: approximately 18 received Ad26.COV2.S at low or high dose, single or two shots; about 5 received placebo; per-sample allocation not given. Each sample was drawn 63 days after the first injection (of vaccine or placebo). Recruitment in Boston yielded a donor of adult age, 18-55 years. General observations from the study: Reportedly, after vaccination the spike-specific CD8+ and CD4+ T cell responses displayed substantial breadth. Non-spike TCR breadth was similar in vaccine and placebo recipients. Measures of TCR breadth and depth may have fallen short of total T cell responses.

Using immunoSEQ multiplex PCR, the repertoire was profiled, and TCRdb retains in-frame clones only, with some absent. Among hundreds of thousands of clones listed, 80% to 90% were seen once. Germline values: CDR1 MNHEY, CDR2 SVGAGI. Trimming stripped 10 bases from V and 6 bases from J, with 12 bases between. The CDR3 has 12 residues. This receptor was identified in a person between 18 and 59 years old who received the Ad26.COV2.S COVID-19 vaccine or a placebo. The genes are TRBV6-5 and TRBJ2-2; D is uncertain. The source was peripheral blood, collected in a trial of Ad26.COV2.S vaccine versus placebo. The CDR3 DNA follows: TGTGCCACCCGATCTGGGGCCGGGGAGCTGTTTTTT. Its translation is CATRSGAGELFF.